Each of the 27 T cell receptor beta chains below was sequenced from the same sample in a study of beta chain features in type 1 diabetes. The sequenced template was cDNA made from the entire isolated RNA. The protocol was immunoSEQ multiplex PCR, while the TCRdb copy is restricted to in-frame clones and leaves out a portion. The table lists 130,000 to 150,000 clones, approximately 52% of them singletons. What was sequenced was Tregs from blood. The receptors shown here come from a man between 18 and 35 years old in good health.

This clone was seen only a few times. This rearrangement joins TRBV5-1 to TRBJ2-7, with D possibly matching TRBD2 (6 bases). The ends were cut back, 0 bases at V and 2 bases at J, with 9 bases in the middle. Germline-derived CDR1 and CDR2 are SGHRS and YFSETQ. CDR3 length: 14 amino acids. This CDR3 reads CASSLAGSPYEQYF. CDR3 DNA: TGCGCCAGCAGCTTGGCCGGGAGTCCCTACGAGCAGTACTTC. Full variable domain (missing parts from reference TRBV5-1 and TRBJ2-7): KAGVTQTPRYLIKTRGQQVTLSCSPISGHRSVSWYQQTPGQGLQFLFEYFSETQRNKGNFPGRFSGRQFSNSRSEMNVSTLELGDSALYLCASSLAGSPYEQYFGPGTRLTVT.

V and J are TRBV6-5 and TRBJ2-3; D is ambiguous. Deletions cut 10 bases from V and 2 bases from J, with 16 bases between. The CDR3 has 14 amino acids. Germline V gives CDR1 MNHEY, CDR2 SVGAGI. CDR3 DNA sequence: TGTGCCACCCGCCACGGCTACTACACAGATACGCAGTATTTT. This gives the protein CATRHGYYTDTQYF.

This chain joins TRBV30 and TRBJ1-3; maybe TRBD1 (5 bases). The CDR3 runs to 14 residues. The V end was cut by 0 bases, the J end by 3 bases, with 9 bases between. Germline V gives CDR1 GTSNPN, CDR2 SVGIG (reference sequence). CDR3: CAWSVFRDGNTIYF. CDR3 sequence (DNA): TGTGCCTGGAGTGTATTCAGGGATGGAAACACCATATATTTT.

The V call is TRBV6-1, the J call TRBJ1-5; the D gene is possibly TRBD1 (6 bases). This CDR3 contains 15 residues. V was cut by 8 bases and J by 3 bases, with 17 bases left in between. In germline, CDR1 is MNHNS, CDR2 SASEGT. Here the CDR3 reads CASVGRGSPNQPQHF. Written as DNA, the CDR3 is TGTGCCAGCGTTGGTAGGGGGAGTCCCAATCAGCCCCAGCATTTT.

This clone was recorded a few times. The chain is built from TRBV4-3 and TRBJ2-1; perhaps TRBD1 as D (6 bases). With 0 bases removed from V and 5 bases from J, the gap between germline ends came to 14 bases. This CDR3 is built from 16 residues. The germline V gene encodes CDR1 LGHNA and CDR2 YSLEER. CDR3 nucleotides: TGCGCCAGCAGCCAAGATGGGGACAATCCAAACAATGAGCAGTTCTTC. It specifies CASSQDGDNPNNEQFF.

This clone has a single count. V gene TRBV18 combines with J gene TRBJ2-3, with D unresolved. Germline CDR1 reads KGHSH; CDR2 reads LQKENI. The V end lost 3 bases, the J end lost 3 bases, and 4 bases lay between the germline ends. The CDR3 spans 12 residues. CDR3 protein: CASSPMTDTQYF. CDR3 nucleotides: TGTGCCAGCTCACCCATGACAGATACGCAGTATTTT.

The CDR3 sequence: CASSTLSFSGTTKRWQFF. In DNA form, the CDR3 reads TGTGCCAGTAGTACCCTATCTTTTTCCGGGACAACGAAGCGGTGGCAGTTCTTC. The chain combines TRBV19 with TRBJ2-1; D perhaps matches TRBD1 (6 bases). Per the germline V gene, CDR1 is LNHDA and CDR2 is SQIVND (reference sequence). The CDR3 is made up of 18 amino acids. V was shortened by 4 bases and J by 12 bases, with 31 bases between the two germline ends. Full variable domain (remainder filled in from reference TRBV19 and TRBJ2-1): DGGITQSPKYLFRKEGQNVTLSCEQNLNHDAMYWYRQDPGQGLRLIYYSQIVNDFQKGDIAEGYSVSREKKESFPLTVTSAQKNPTAFYLCASSTLSFSGTTKRWQFFGPGTRLTVL.

There are a few counts of this clone. This sequence joins TRBV11-2 and TRBJ1-2; possible D gene TRBD1, 6 bases. Deletions cut 4 bases from V and 7 bases from J, with 10 bases between. The germline V gene encodes CDR1 SGHAT and CDR2 FQNNGV. This CDR3 has 12 amino acids. The CDR3, as DNA: TGTGCCAGCAGCTCAACAGGGTTTGGCTACACCTTC. It yields the protein CASSSTGFGYTF.

Comments on this clone: An end of the junction does not agree with germline; a read error may underlie this. The rearrangement uses TRBV7-2 and TRBJ2-3, with TRBD2 matching over 11 bases. CDR1 and CDR2 (germline): SGHTA, FQGNSA. This CDR3 is built from 15 residues. For the CDR3, the DNA is TGTGCCAGCAGCATAGCGGGGGGGCGCACAGATACGCAGTATTTT. This translates into CASSIAGGRTDTQYF.

The CDR3, as DNA: TGTGCCAGCAGCTTAGGCAGGGGGTCGGGCTATGGCTACACCTTC. Encoded protein: CASSLGRGSGYGYTF. The rearrangement uses TRBV11-2 and TRBJ1-2; 7 bases match TRBD1. Germline V gene data show CDR1 as SGHAT and CDR2 as FQNNGV. After removal of 1 base from V and 4 bases from J, the junction contained 6 bases not matched to a gene. There are 15 residues in the CDR3. The variable domain in full, with the rest retrieved from reference TRBV11-2 and TRBJ1-2, is EAGVAQSPRYKIIEKRQSVAFWCNPISGHATLYWYQQILGQGPKLLIQFQNNGVVDDSQLPKDRFSAERLKGVDSTLKIQPAKLEDSAVYLCASSLGRGSGYGYTFGSGTRLTVV.

The chain uses TRBV7-2 and TRBJ2-5; 9 nucleotides match TRBD1. The last part of the DNA fits TRBJ2-7 better; the J call may be wrong. This CDR3 contains 14 residues. Germline V lookup: CDR1 SGHTA, CDR2 FQGNSA. In DNA form, the CDR3 reads TGTGCCAGCAGCTTTGACAGGGGGTACTACGAGCAGTACTTC. This encodes CASSFDRGYYEQYF.

This clone came up once. V is TRBV5-1 and J is TRBJ2-7; D perhaps matches TRBD2 (6 bases). In germline, CDR1 is SGHRS, CDR2 YFSETQ. CDR3 size: 14 residues. Trimming pared 5 bases from V and 3 bases from J, leaving 15 bases between. DNA of the CDR3: TGCGCCAGCAGAACTTTGGGGCGGGACTACGAGCAGTACTTC. Translation gives CASRTLGRDYEQYF.

CDR3 loop: CAWSQGNYGYTF. The CDR3 DNA sequence: TGTGCCTGGAGTCAGGGCAACTATGGCTACACCTTC. This rearrangement joins TRBV30 to TRBJ1-2; D possibly corresponds to TRBD1 (5 bases). The CDR3 covers 12 residues. The germline V and J ends were trimmed by 2 bases and 2 bases, with 6 bases remaining between them. Per germline, CDR1 GTSNPN and CDR2 SVGIG (reference sequence).

This clone was picked up a small number of times. The chain couples TRBV28 to TRBJ2-1; 10 nucleotides line up with TRBD1. CDR1 is MDHEN, CDR2 SYDVKM, per germline. V was clipped by 9 bases and J by 9 bases; unmatched bases: 14. The CDR3 is 15 amino acids. The CDR3 loop reads CASRQPGQGLVEQFF. The CDR3 bases are TGTGCCAGTCGACAACCGGGACAGGGGCTTGTTGAGCAGTTCTTC.

This sequence joins TRBV7-9 and TRBJ1-1, with a possible D match to TRBD1 (5 bases). Per germline, CDR1 SEHNR and CDR2 FQNEAQ (reference sequence). The V gene lost 1 base and the J gene lost 1 base, with 10 bases spanning the gap. The CDR3 extends over 15 amino acids. CDR3 coding DNA: TGTGCCAGCAGCTTAGTGACAGCCCAGAACACTGAAGCTTTCTTT. Its translation is CASSLVTAQNTEAFF.

The V gene is TRBV2, the J gene TRBJ1-1, with D perhaps TRBD1 (6 bases). CDR1 is SNHLY and CDR2 is FYNNEI in the germline V gene. V lost 6 bases and J 4 bases, leaving 15 bases between the germline ends. The CDR3 contains 14 residues. The CDR3 spells CASRRGGSITEAFF. For the CDR3, the DNA is TGTGCCAGCAGGAGGGGGGGCTCAATCACTGAAGCTTTCTTT.

Of note for this clone: Distinct nucleotide sequences in the sample also encode this CDR3. This chain connects TRBV30 to TRBJ1-5; no clear D. V dropped 4 bases and J dropped 1 base, with 8 bases sitting between them. In germline, CDR1 is GTSNPN, CDR2 SVGIG (reference sequence). The CDR3 has 13 residues. The CDR3 sequence is CAWNRGSNQPQHF. Here the CDR3 DNA reads TGTGCCTGGAACCGGGGAAGCAATCAGCCCCAGCATTTT.

The chain couples TRBV9 to TRBJ1-2, with D maybe TRBD1 (6 bases). Trimming cost V 3 bases and J 6 bases, with 9 bases left between them. The CDR3 extends over 12 amino acids. Germline V CDR1 and CDR2: SGDLS, YYNGEE. CDR3 in DNA: TGTGCCAGCAGCGGGCCAGGGGATGGCTACACCTTC. Protein sequence: CASSGPGDGYTF. The whole variable domain, filled in from reference TRBV9 and TRBJ1-2, reads DSGVTQTPKHLITATGQRVTLRCSPRSGDLSVYWYQQSLDQGLQFLIQYYNGEERAKGNILERFSAQQFPDLHSELNLSSLELGDSALYFCASSGPGDGYTFGSGTRLTVV.

The chain couples TRBV9 to TRBJ2-3, with 10 positions matching TRBD1. The V segment lost 1 base and the J segment 4 bases; nucleotides outside the gene matches: 3. The CDR3 is made up of 15 amino acids. Germline V gene lookup returns CDR1 SGDLS and CDR2 YYNGEE. For the CDR3, the DNA is TGTGCCAGCAGCGTATCGACAGGGGGCGCAGATACGCAGTATTTT. Translation gives CASSVSTGGADTQYF.

The chain is built from TRBV5-8 and TRBJ2-1; 14 bases match TRBD2. Per the germline V gene, CDR1 is SGHTS and CDR2 is YDEGEE. V shed 0 bases, J shed 14 bases, and the junction held 4 bases outside the gene matches. The CDR3 is made up of 14 amino acids. In nucleotides, the CDR3 is TGTGCCAGCAGCTTGGAGGGGACTAGCGGGAGAGAGTTCTTC. Translating gives CASSLEGTSGREFF. Variable domain in full (rest from reference TRBV5-8 and TRBJ2-1): EAGVTQSPTHLIKTRGQQATLRCSPISGHTSVYWYQQALGLGLQFLLWYDEGEERNRGNFPPRFSGRQFPNYSSELNVNALELEDSALYLCASSLEGTSGREFFGPGTRLTVL.

The genes are TRBV19 and TRBJ1-3; D is perhaps TRBD1 (6 bases). CDR3 length: 14 amino acids. Trimming removed 9 bases from V and 3 bases from J, with 15 bases in between. Germline values: CDR1 LNHDA, CDR2 SQIVND (reference sequence). CDR3 sequence (DNA): TGTGCCAGGGGCTTACAGGGTTGTGGAAACACCATATATTTT. Translated: CARGLQGCGNTIYF.

The chain employs TRBV6-5 and TRBJ2-7; the match to TRBD1 covers 7 bases. CDR1 is MNHEY, CDR2 SVGAGI, per germline. CDR3 length: 14 amino acids. V shed 10 bases, J shed 0 bases, and the junction held 9 bases outside the gene matches. For the CDR3, the DNA is TGTGCCACCTTGCGACAGGGAAGCTCCTACGAGCAGTACTTC. Its protein product is CATLRQGSSYEQYF.

The chain recombines TRBV4-2 with TRBJ1-2, with D perhaps TRBD1 (6 bases). Trimming pared 3 bases from V and 1 base from J, leaving 9 bases between. Germline V CDR1 and CDR2: LGHNA, YNFKEQ. This CDR3 contains 14 residues. CDR3 in amino acids: CASSQGALNYGYTF. DNA for the CDR3: TGTGCCAGCAGCCAGGGGGCGCTTAACTATGGCTACACCTTC.

The chain links TRBV11-2 to TRBJ1-4; no clear D gene. From germline, CDR1 is SGHAT and CDR2 FQNNGV. This CDR3 is built from 15 residues. Between the trimmed V and J ends, which lost 3 bases and 4 bases, there was a span of 12 bases. CDR3 sequence (DNA): TGTGCCAGCAGCTTGACCGGGTCAAATAATGAAAAACTGTTTTTT. It specifies CASSLTGSNNEKLFF.

The chain recombines TRBV7-3 with TRBJ2-1; D is uncertain. Germline CDR1 and CDR2: SGHTA and FQGTGA. Deletions cut 1 base from V and 9 bases from J, with 16 bases between. The CDR3 consists of 15 residues. The CDR3 DNA reads as TGTGCCAGCAGCTTAAGCGGCCAAGCCCGAGGTGAGCAGTTCTTC. Protein product: CASSLSGQARGEQFF. Looking up the rest from reference TRBV7-3 and TRBJ2-1 gives the full variable domain: GAGVSQTPSNKVTEKGKYVELRCDPISGHTALYWYRQSLGQGPEFLIYFQGTGAADDSGLPNDRFFAVRPEGSVSTLKIQRTERGDSAVYLCASSLSGQARGEQFFGPGTRLTVL.

V and J are TRBV7-2 and TRBJ2-4, with a possible D match to TRBD1 (5 bases). Germline CDR1 reads SGHTA; CDR2 reads FQGNSA. This CDR3 comprises 17 residues. V lost 1 base and J lost 0, with 13 bases in between. As DNA, the CDR3 is TGTGCCAGCAGCTTAGGTCGACAGACCCTAGCCAAAAACATTCAGTACTTC. Translating it yields CASSLGRQTLAKNIQYF.

This sequence joins TRBV7-9 and TRBJ2-1; maybe TRBD2 (6 bases). V shed 2 bases and J shed 9 bases, with 20 bases lying between them. CDR1 and CDR2 from the germline V gene are SEHNR and FQNEAQ (reference sequence). The CDR3 has 16 amino acids. The CDR3 DNA reads as TGTGCCAGCAGCTTATATGGGACGGGAGAGGTGGGTGAGCAGTTCTTC. Its translation: CASSLYGTGEVGEQFF.